This T cell receptor (beta chain) originates from a study of blood T cell repertoires in COVID-19 (dated by TCRdb to 2018 to 2020). Study-wide context: Samples from collaborators originated in the United States, Italy and Spain and spanned both the acute and convalescent phases of COVID-19. The material from the prospective study consisted of cDNA or gDNA derived from T cells, B-cell-depleted T cells, or PBMCs. Subjects who had been exposed to COVID-19, were actively infected with it, or had recovered from it provided the deeply sampled blood TCRbeta repertoires that made up the dataset. A freely available public database, intended as a resource for researchers studying the immune response to SARS-CoV-2, is where the repertoires were released. The samples were drawn from the first 160 participants of the ongoing ImmuneRACE study and from 1,254 subjects provided by 6 global collaborators. A de-identified subject ID, COVID-19 status, age in years and sex were almost always included in the sample metadata. Where HLA class I and class II types were available, the types were taken from metadata supplied by the sample provider, not from assay-based typing.

CDR1 and CDR2 were assigned from the germline V gene (reference sequence) as SGHKS and YYEKEE. The CDR3 goes from the cysteine to the phenylalanine over 17 residues. Solely the CDR3 DNA is kept, with 51 bases framed from the first base. Trimming leaves V shorter by 0 bases and J shorter by 3 bases, with the junction holding 9 bases beyond the gene matches. The immunoSEQ Assay, a bias-controlled multiplex PCR, was used to amplify TCRbeta CDR3 regions from genomic DNA. The authors' pipeline ran thus. Nucleated cell counts per sample were estimated from amplification of reference gene primers within the assay. To quantify the absolute abundance of each unique TCRbeta CDR3 rearrangement, sequence reads were collapsed and filtered. For each sample, productive Simpson clonality was calculated by taking the square root of Simpson's diversity index across productive rearrangements. This immuneACCESS table, as held by TCRdb, lists in-frame sequences with V and J called but not all clones. Of the missing ones, under half trace to an unresolved V gene in checked studies; the others have no known cause. V and J calls and clone size are copied from that table; D and trimming were computed from the DNA. Present in this sample are some 58,000 clones, approximately 90% of which were seen just once. The ten biggest clones cover under 4.5% of the sample.

Study-level results and caveats: The amount of clinical and demographic metadata varied by source and participant and was provided uncurated.

Each collaborating institution followed its own protocols to collect whole blood in K2EDTA tubes. For TCRbeta analysis, collaborator samples were shipped as frozen whole blood, as isolated PBMCs, or as DNA extracted from either sample type. About this clone itself: What antigen it recognizes has not been identified. Base-call qualities are not available, and no considerably larger clone is one nucleotide away.

The chain was built from TRBV5-5 and TRBJ2-7; 10 bases in the middle match TRBD1. This clonotype was sampled from a middle-aged man with acute or convalescent COVID-19. Sequencing used peripheral blood. Here the CDR3 is given as CASSLAPYGTGDYEQYF. In nucleotides, the sequence is TGTGCCAGCAGCTTGGCCCCCTACGGGACAGGGGACTACGAGCAGTACTTC.